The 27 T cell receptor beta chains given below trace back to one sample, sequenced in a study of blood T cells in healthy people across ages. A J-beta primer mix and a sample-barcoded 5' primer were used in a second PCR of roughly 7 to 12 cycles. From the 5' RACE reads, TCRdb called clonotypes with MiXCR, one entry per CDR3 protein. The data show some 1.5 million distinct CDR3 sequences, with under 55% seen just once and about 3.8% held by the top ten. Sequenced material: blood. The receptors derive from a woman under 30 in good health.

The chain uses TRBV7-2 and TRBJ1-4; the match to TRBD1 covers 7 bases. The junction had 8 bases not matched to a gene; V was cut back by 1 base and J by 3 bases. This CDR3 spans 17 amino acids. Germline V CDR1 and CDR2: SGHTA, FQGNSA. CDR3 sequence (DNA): TGTGCCAGCAGCTTAGTTGGTCAGGGGGTTGCTAATGAAAAACTGTTTTTT. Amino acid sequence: CASSLVGQGVANEKLFF.

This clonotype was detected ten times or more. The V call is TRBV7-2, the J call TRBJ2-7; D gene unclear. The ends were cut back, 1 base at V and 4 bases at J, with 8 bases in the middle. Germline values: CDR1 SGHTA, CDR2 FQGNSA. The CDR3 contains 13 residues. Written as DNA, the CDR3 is TGTGCCAGCAGCTTAGTTTTGGATTACGAGCAGTACTTC. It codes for CASSLVLDYEQYF.

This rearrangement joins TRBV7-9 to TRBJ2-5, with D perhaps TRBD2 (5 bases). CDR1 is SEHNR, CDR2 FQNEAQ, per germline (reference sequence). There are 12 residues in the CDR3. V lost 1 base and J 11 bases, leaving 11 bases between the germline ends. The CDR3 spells CASSLDYPGQYF. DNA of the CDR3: TGTGCCAGCAGCTTAGATTATCCGGGACAGTACTTC.

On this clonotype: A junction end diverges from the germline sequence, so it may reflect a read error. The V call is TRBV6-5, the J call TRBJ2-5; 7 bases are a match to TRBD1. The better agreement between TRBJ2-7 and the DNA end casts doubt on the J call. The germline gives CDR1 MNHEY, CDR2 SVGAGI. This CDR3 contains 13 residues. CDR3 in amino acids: CVSTKGASGEQYF. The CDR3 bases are TGTGTCAGCACCAAGGGGGCTTCCGGCGAGCAGTACTTC.

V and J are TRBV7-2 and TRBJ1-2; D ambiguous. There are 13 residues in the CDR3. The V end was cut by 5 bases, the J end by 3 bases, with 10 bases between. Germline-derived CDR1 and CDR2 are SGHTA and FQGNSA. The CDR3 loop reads CASSPTLDYGYTF. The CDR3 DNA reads TGTGCCAGCAGCCCGACACTTGACTATGGCTACACCTTC.

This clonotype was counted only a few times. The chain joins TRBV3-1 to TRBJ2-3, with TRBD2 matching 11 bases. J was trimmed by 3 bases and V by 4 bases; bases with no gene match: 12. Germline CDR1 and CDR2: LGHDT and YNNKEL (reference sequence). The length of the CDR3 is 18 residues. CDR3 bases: TGTGCCAGCAGCCGTTCATCCTCTCTAGCGGGGGGTACAGATACGCAGTATTTT. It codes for CASSRSSSLAGGTDTQYF.

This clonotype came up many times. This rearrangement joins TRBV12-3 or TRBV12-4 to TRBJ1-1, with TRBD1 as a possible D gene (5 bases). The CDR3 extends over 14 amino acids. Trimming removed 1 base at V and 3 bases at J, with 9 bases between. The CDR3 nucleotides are TGTGCCAGCAGTTTAGACTACAGGTACACTGAAGCTTTCTTT. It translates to CASSLDYRYTEAFF.

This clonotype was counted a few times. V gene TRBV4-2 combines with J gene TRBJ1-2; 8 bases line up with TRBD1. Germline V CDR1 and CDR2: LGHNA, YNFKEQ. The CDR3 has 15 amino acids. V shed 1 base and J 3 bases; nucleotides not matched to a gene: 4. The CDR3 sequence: CASSQVGDRYYGYTF. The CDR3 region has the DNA TGTGCCAGCAGCCAAGTAGGGGACAGGTACTATGGCTACACCTTC.

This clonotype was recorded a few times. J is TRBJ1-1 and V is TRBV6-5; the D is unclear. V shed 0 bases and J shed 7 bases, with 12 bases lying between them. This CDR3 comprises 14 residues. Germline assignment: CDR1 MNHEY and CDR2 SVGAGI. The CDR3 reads CASSYSGSAGEAFF. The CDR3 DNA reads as TGTGCCAGCAGTTACTCAGGCAGCGCAGGTGAAGCTTTCTTT.

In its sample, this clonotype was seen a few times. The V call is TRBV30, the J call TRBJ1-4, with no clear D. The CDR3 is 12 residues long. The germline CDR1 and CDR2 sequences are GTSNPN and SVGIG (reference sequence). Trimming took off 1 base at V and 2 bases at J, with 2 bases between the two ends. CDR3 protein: CAWSATNEKLFF. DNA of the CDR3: TGTGCCTGGAGTGCCACTAATGAAAAACTGTTTTTT. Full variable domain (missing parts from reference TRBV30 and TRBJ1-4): SQTIHQWPATLVQPVGSPLSLECTVEGTSNPNLYWYRQAAGRGLQLLFYSVGIGQISSEVPQNLSASRPQDRQFILSSKKLLLSDSGFYLCAWSATNEKLFFGSGTQLSVL.

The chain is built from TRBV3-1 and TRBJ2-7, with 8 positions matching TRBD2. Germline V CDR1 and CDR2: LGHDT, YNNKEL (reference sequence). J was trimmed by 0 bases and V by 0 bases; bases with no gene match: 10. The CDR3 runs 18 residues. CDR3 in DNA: TGTGCCAGCAGCCAAGAGGCTTGGAGCGGGGGACTCTCCTACGAGCAGTACTTC. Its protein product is CASSQEAWSGGLSYEQYF.

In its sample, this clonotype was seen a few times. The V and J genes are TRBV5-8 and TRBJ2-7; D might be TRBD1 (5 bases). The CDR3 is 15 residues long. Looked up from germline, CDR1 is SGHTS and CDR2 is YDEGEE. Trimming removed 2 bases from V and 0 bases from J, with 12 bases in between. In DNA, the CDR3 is TGTGCCAGCAGCTTATCTATGGGGCTCTCCTACGAGCAGTACTTC. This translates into CASSLSMGLSYEQYF.

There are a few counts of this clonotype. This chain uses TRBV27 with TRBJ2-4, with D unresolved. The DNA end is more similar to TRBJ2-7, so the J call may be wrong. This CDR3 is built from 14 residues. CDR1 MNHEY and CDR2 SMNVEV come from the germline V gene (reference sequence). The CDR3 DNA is TGTGCCAGCAGTTACTCTAGTGGCCCCTACGAGCAGTACTTC. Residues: CASSYSSGPYEQYF.

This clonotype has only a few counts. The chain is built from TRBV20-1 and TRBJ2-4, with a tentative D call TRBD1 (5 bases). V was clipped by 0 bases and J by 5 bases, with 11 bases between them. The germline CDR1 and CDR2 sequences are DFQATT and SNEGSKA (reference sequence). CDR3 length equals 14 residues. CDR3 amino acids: CSARDGAVENIQYF. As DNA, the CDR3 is TGCAGTGCTAGAGATGGGGCTGTGGAAAACATTCAGTACTTC.

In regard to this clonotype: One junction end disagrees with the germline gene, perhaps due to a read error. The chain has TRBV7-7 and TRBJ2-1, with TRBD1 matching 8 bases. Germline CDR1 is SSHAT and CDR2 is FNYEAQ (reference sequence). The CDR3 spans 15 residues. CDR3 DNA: TGTGCTAGCAGCCCGACAGGGGTAGGAGGCAATGAGCAGTTCTTC. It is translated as CASSPTGVGGNEQFF.

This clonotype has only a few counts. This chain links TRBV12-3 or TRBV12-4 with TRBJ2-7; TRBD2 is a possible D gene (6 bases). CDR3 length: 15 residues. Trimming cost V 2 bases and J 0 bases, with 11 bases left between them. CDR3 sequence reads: CASSLRDSSSYEQYF. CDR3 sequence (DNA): TGTGCCAGCAGTTTACGGGACTCGAGCTCCTACGAGCAGTACTTC.

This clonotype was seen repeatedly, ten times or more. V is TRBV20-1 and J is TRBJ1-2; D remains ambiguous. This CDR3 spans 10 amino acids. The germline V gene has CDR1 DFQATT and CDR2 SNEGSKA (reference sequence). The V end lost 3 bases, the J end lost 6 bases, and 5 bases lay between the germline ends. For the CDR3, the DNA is TGCAGTGCTAGCGGGGATGGCTACACCTTC. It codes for CSASGDGYTF.

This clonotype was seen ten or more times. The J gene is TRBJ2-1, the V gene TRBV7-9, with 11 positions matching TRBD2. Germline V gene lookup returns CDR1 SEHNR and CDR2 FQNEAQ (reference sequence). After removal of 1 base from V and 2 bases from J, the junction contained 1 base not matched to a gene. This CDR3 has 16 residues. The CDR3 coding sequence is TGTGCCAGCAGCTTAGGACTAGCGGGAACCTACAATGAGCAGTTCTTC. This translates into CASSLGLAGTYNEQFF.

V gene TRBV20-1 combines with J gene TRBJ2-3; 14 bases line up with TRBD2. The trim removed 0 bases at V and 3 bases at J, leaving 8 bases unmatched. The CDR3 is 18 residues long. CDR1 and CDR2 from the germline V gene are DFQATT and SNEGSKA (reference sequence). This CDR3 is CSARDAAGTSGSTDTQYF. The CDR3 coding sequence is TGCAGTGCTAGAGATGCCGCTGGGACTAGCGGGAGTACAGATACGCAGTATTTT.

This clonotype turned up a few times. The CDR3 loop is CASSPDTARTKLFTF. In DNA, the CDR3 is TGTGCCAGCAGCCCCGATACGGCCCGGACGAAACTTTTCACCTTC. This chain uses TRBV7-2 with TRBJ1-2; D unresolved. Germline values: CDR1 SGHTA, CDR2 FQGNSA. This CDR3 is built from 15 residues. Trimming pared 5 bases from V and 13 bases from J, leaving 26 bases between.

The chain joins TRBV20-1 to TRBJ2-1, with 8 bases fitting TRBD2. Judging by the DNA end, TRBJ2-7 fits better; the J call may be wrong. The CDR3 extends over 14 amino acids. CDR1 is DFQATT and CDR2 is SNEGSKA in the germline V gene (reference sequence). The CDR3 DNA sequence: TGCAGTGCTTATAGCGGGAAACTCTACAATGAGCAGTACTTC. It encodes CSAYSGKLYNEQYF.

This CDR3 is CSVEDRGFGQYF. The CDR3 region has the DNA TGCAGCGTTGAAGATCGGGGGTTCGGGCAGTACTTC. The rearrangement uses TRBV29-1 and TRBJ2-7, with D tentatively TRBD2 (6 bases). Germline V gives CDR1 SQVTM, CDR2 ANQGSEA. V lost 0 bases and J lost 9, with 12 bases in between. The CDR3 is 12 amino acids.

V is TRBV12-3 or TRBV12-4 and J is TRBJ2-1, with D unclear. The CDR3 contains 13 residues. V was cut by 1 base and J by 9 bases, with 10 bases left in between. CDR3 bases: TGTGCCAGCAGTTTAGTCCGGTTGGCTGAGCAGTTCTTC. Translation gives CASSLVRLAEQFF.

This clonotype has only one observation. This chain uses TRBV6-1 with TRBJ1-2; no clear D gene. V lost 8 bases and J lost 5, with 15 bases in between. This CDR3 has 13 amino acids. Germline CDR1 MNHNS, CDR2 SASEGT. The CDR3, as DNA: TGTGCCAGCGAAACTGCGGAGGGTTATGGCTACACCTTC. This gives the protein CASETAEGYGYTF.

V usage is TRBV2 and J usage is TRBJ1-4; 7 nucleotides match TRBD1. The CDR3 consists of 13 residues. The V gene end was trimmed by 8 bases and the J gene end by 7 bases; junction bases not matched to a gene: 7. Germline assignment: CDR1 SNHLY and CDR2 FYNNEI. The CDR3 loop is CASQTGLGEKLFF. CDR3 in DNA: TGTGCCAGCCAGACAGGGCTGGGTGAAAAACTGTTTTTT.

The CDR3 DNA sequence: TGCGCCAGCACCGAAAGCACCGGGGAGCTGTTTTTT. It specifies CASTESTGELFF. The chain recombines TRBV5-1 with TRBJ2-2; D is ambiguous. V lost 6 bases to trimming and J lost 4 bases, with 7 bases between them. The germline gives CDR1 SGHRS, CDR2 YFSETQ. This CDR3 contains 12 residues. The variable domain in full, completed from reference TRBV5-1 and TRBJ2-2, reads KAGVTQTPRYLIKTRGQQVTLSCSPISGHRSVSWYQQTPGQGLQFLFEYFSETQRNKGNFPGRFSGRQFSNSRSEMNVSTLELGDSALYLCASTESTGELFFGEGSRLTVL.

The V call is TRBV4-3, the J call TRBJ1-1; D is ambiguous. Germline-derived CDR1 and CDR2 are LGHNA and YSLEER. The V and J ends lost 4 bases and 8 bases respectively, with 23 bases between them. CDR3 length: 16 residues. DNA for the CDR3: TGCGCCAGCAGCCTCAGGCGATCTTCTCCTGCGGGAGAAGCTTTCTTT. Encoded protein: CASSLRRSSPAGEAFF.